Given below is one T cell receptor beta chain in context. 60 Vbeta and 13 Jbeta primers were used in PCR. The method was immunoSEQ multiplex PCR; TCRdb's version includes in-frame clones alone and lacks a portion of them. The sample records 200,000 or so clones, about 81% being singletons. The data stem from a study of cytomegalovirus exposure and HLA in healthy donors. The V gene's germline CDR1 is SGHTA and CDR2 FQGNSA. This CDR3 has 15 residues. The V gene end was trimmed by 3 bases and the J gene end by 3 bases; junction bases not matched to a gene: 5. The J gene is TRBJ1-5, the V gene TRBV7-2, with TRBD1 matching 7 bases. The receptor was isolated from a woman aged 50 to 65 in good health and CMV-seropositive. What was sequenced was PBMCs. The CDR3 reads CASSLTGRTNQPQHF. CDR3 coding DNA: TGTGCCAGCAGCTTGACAGGGAGGACCAATCAGCCCCAGCATTTT. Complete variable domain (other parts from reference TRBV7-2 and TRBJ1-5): GAGVSQSPSNKVTEKGKDVELRCDPISGHTALYWYRQSLGQGLEFLIYFQGNSAPDKSGLPSDRFSAERTGGSVSTLTIQRTQQEDSAVYLCASSLTGRTNQPQHFGDGTRLSIL.